The clone carrying this T cell receptor (beta chain) has a handful of counts. Germline CDR1 ENHRY, CDR2 SYGVKD. The CDR3 length is 16 residues. V gave up 2 bases and J gave up 2 bases, with 13 bases separating them. This specimen comes from a study of T-cell reconstitution after alpha-beta-depleted transplantation in children. Unique molecular identifiers featured in how the TCRbeta library was prepared. TCRdb called the PCR reads again in MiXCR, with one record for every CDR3 protein. Among approximately 350,000 distinct CDR3 sequences listed, 13% were seen once. This sample comprised PBMCs, obtained from the stem cell graft. V is TRBV10-3 and J is TRBJ2-1; D may be TRBD1 or TRBD2 (6 bases each). This receptor was obtained from a human donor who donated a stem cell graft to a child with Fanconi anemia. The CDR3 reads CAISEIGGSTYNEQFF. The CDR3, as DNA: TGTGCCATCAGTGAGATAGGGGGGAGTACCTACAATGAGCAGTTCTTC.